A selection of T cell receptor beta chains follows, all from one sample in a study of blood T cell repertoires in COVID-19. Method: immunoSEQ multiplex PCR; TCRdb's copy keeps in-frame clones and lacks some. The sample has 100,000 to 150,000 clones, approximately 80% seen once. Input material: peripheral blood. Every receptor here comes from a man aged 60 to 75 with acute or convalescent COVID-19. Both conserved end residues are part of each CDR3. A D gene is named only where the DNA matches it firmly. The listing skips clone size in some rows; elsewhere it reads once, few, many or a size class.

V gene,J gene,CDR3 length,clone size,D gene,CDR3 protein,CDR3 DNA
TRBV4-1,TRBJ1-1,12,many,TRBD1,CASSQATGGAFF,TGCGCCAGCAGCCAGGCCACAGGGGGAGCTTTCTTT
TRBV4-1,TRBJ1-6,16,.,.,CASSQEGAWNNSPLHF,TGCGCCAGCAGCCAAGAGGGAGCTTGGAATAATTCACCCCTCCACTTT
TRBV6-5,TRBJ2-2,14,.,TRBD2,CASRTSGSRGELFF,TGTGCCAGCAGGACTAGCGGGAGTAGGGGGGAGCTGTTTTTT
TRBV2,TRBJ2-5,16,.,TRBD2,CASSKGLSGSRETQYF,TGTGCCAGCAGCAAGGGCCTTAGCGGGAGTCGGGAGACCCAGTACTTC
TRBV19,TRBJ2-1,14,.,TRBD1,CASRDRDRGFEQFF,TGTGCCAGTAGGGACCGGGACAGGGGTTTTGAGCAGTTCTTC
TRBV11-2,TRBJ2-1,14,few,TRBD2,CASSLGLAGVEQFF,TGTGCCAGCAGCTTAGGACTAGCGGGAGTTGAGCAGTTCTTC
TRBV23-1,TRBJ1-2,14,.,.,CASRGQKKNYGYTF,TGCGCCAGCAGAGGACAGAAGAAAAACTATGGCTACACCTTC
TRBV5-6,TRBJ1-1,14,.,.,CASSYTGGRGEAFF,TGTGCCAGCAGCTATACAGGTGGAAGGGGTGAAGCTTTCTTT
TRBV27,TRBJ1-2,16,.,.,CASSSTTENYGYGYTF,TGTGCCAGCAGTTCCACGACAGAAAACTATGGCTATGGCTACACCTTC
TRBV4-1,TRBJ1-2,16,.,TRBD1,CASRHRPGTVSYGYTF,TGCGCCAGCAGGCATCGCCCGGGGACAGTAAGCTATGGCTACACCTTC
TRBV10-1,TRBJ2-1,14,once,.,CASSEDTSYNEQFF,TGCGCCAGCAGTGAGGACACCTCCTACAATGAGCAGTTCTTC
TRBV6-6,TRBJ1-4,15,.,TRBD1,CASSKGQVKDEKLFF,TGTGCCAGCAGTAAAGGACAGGTCAAAGATGAAAAACTGTTTTTT
TRBV5-4,TRBJ1-1,16,.,.,CASSLAGIYMNTEAFF,TGTGCCAGCAGCTTGGCCGGGATCTACATGAACACTGAAGCTTTCTTT
TRBV28,TRBJ2-7,14,.,.,CASSVQGGTYEQYF,TGTGCCAGCAGTGTACAGGGGGGGACCTACGAGCAGTACTTC
TRBV4-2,TRBJ2-1,16,.,TRBD1,CASSQSGQGFFNEQFF,TGTGCCAGCAGCCAATCGGGACAGGGTTTTTTCAATGAGCAGTTCTTC
TRBV27,TRBJ1-2,19,.,.,CASTVPFSSSRDKVWGYTF,TGTGCCAGCACCGTTCCTTTTTCCTCTTCACGGGACAAGGTATGGGGCTACACCTTC
TRBV14,TRBJ2-7,16,.,TRBD2,CASSRTSGTSSYEQYF,TGTGCCAGCAGCCGGACTAGCGGGACCAGCTCCTACGAGCAGTACTTC
TRBV10-3,TRBJ1-1,12,.,TRBD1,CATTGGGTEAFF,TGTGCCACCACAGGGGGCGGCACTGAAGCTTTCTTT
TRBV19,TRBJ2-3,13,.,TRBD1,CASSETGPDTQYF,TGTGCCAGTAGTGAGACAGGGCCCGATACGCAGTATTTT
TRBV28,TRBJ1-1,16,many,.,CASSLGQQIANTEAFF,TGTGCCAGCAGTTTGGGGCAGCAAATCGCGAACACTGAAGCTTTCTTT
TRBV7-8,TRBJ1-5,15,.,.,CASSYTGISNQPQHF,TGTGCCAGCAGCTATACGGGGATTAGCAATCAGCCCCAGCATTTT
TRBV7-9,TRBJ1-3,15,.,.,CASSLSRGSGNTIYF,TGTGCCAGCAGCTTATCCCGGGGCTCTGGAAACACCATATATTTT
TRBV5-1,TRBJ1-2,14,.,.,CASSHSGQNYGYTF,TGCGCCAGCAGCCACAGCGGACAGAACTATGGCTACACCTTC
TRBV5-1,TRBJ1-6,13,.,.,CASRGGNNSPLHF,TGCGCCAGCCGAGGGGGAAATAATTCACCCCTCCACTTT
TRBV19,TRBJ2-6,15,.,.,CASSQGGAGANVLTF,TGTGCCAGTAGCCAAGGGGGAGCTGGGGCCAACGTCCTGACTTTC
TRBV28,TRBJ2-2,16,.,TRBD2,CASSPWALAGTGELFF,TGTGCCAGCAGTCCCTGGGCACTAGCGGGCACCGGGGAGCTGTTTTTT
TRBV30,TRBJ2-7,14,.,TRBD2,CAWSGASGKNEQYF,TGTGCCTGGAGTGGCGCTAGCGGGAAGAACGAGCAGTACTTC
TRBV27,TRBJ1-5,15,.,.,CASSSSGYSNQPQHF,TGTGCCAGCAGTTCCTCGGGGTATAGCAATCAGCCCCAGCATTTT
TRBV11-3,TRBJ2-2,14,few,.,CASSFRQTTGELFF,TGTGCCAGCAGCTTTCGACAGACCACCGGGGAGCTGTTTTTT
TRBV6-2/TRBV6-3,TRBJ1-4,15,once,TRBD1,CASSSGQGGLGKLFF,TGTGCCAGCAGCTCCGGACAGGGCGGGCTTGGAAAACTGTTTTTT